This entry concerns a single TCR beta chain. Its cognate antigen is unknown. The data were obtained in a study of immune evolution from preneoplasia to lung adenocarcinoma. The germline V gene encodes CDR1 LGHNA and CDR2 YSLEER. The CDR3 contains 16 residues. V was trimmed by 0 bases and J by 10 bases, leaving 16 bases between them. Study-wide results and limits: Top clone frequencies peaked in normal lung, apparently declining through invasive adenocarcinoma.

Profiled with immunoSEQ multiplex PCR; TCRdb holds only in-frame clones, not every one. Of several thousand clones listed, under 80% were seen once; the top ten hold under 8%. The rearrangement uses TRBV4-3 and TRBJ1-6, with D perhaps TRBD1 (5 bases). This TCR came from a person aged 50 or older with lung adenocarcinoma. Specimen: FFPE minimally invasive lung adenocarcinoma tissue. The CDR3 loop reads CASSQDSVGDGSPLHF. The CDR3 bases are TGCGCCAGCAGCCAAGATTCGGTGGGGGATGGATCACCCCTCCACTTT.